This TCR beta chain is from a study of a mutant IDH1 vaccine in newly diagnosed glioma. Study summary: Vaccination followed radiotherapy alone by 4-6 weeks, or accompanied temozolomide cycles. The study, taken as a whole, reports: Immune responses arising from the vaccine appeared in approximately 92% of patients.

The repertoire was sequenced with immunoSEQ multiplex PCR; TCRdb's copy has only in-frame clones and lacks some. The sample has around 60,000 clones, roughly 80% seen once. A note on this clone: The antigen is undetermined.

Trimming pared 5 bases from V and 0 bases from J, leaving 19 bases between. The CDR3 sequence is 17 residues long. Germline CDR1 and CDR2: SEHNR and FQNEAQ (reference sequence). Time point indicated: week 35, safety follow-up. Every vaccination contained 300 ug of the mutant IDH1 20-mer peptide and was paired with topical imiquimod. Patients received eight vaccinations in weeks 1, 3, 5, 7, 11, 15, 19, 23. The donors had new WHO grade 3 or 4 astrocytomas; these were IDH1-mutant and ATRX-lost. The sequencing here drew on PBMCs, taken from a glioma patient whose treatment included an IDH1 peptide vaccine. This TCR came from a man aged 35-49 years with glioma. The chain combines TRBV7-9 with TRBJ1-1; weak D call: TRBD1 (6 bases). The CDR3 DNA reads as TGTGCCAGCAGCAGCCCCGGGGGGCGCTTCCTGAACACTGAAGCTTTCTTT. Amino acid sequence: CASSSPGGRFLNTEAFF.